This passage covers 29 T cell receptor beta chains from one sample sequenced in a study of tumor-infiltrating lymphocytes in oesophageal squamous cell carcinoma. From the PCR reads, TCRdb called clonotypes with MiXCR, one entry per CDR3 protein. Altogether approximately 9,500 distinct CDR3 sequences are present, roughly 50% being singletons, with the ten largest covering 30% to 40%. Sequencing input: esophageal tumor tissue. These receptor sequences come from a female donor with esophageal squamous cell carcinoma.

In its sample, this clonotype is medium-sized (0.01 to 0.1%). The chain employs TRBV28 and TRBJ2-7; 10 bases align to TRBD2. V was pared by 4 bases and J by 6 bases, with 6 bases of the junction left unmatched. The CDR3 spans 14 residues. Germline V gene data show CDR1 as MDHEN and CDR2 as SYDVKM. The CDR3 DNA follows: TGTGCCAGCAGTTCCCTCGCTAGCGGGAGCGAGCAGTACTTC. As protein: CASSSLASGSEQYF.

By share, this clonotype ranks as medium-sized. The chain joins TRBV27 to TRBJ2-3, with no clear D. The CDR3 runs to 14 residues. CDR1 is MNHEY and CDR2 is SMNVEV in the germline V gene (reference sequence). V was clipped by 3 bases and J by 2 bases, with 9 bases between them. The CDR3 nucleotides are TGTGCCAGCAGTTTGGGCAGAAACACAGATACGCAGTATTTT. This translates into CASSLGRNTDTQYF.

The V gene is TRBV7-2, the J gene TRBJ2-3; weak D call: TRBD2 (6 bases). TRBJ2-7 matches the DNA end more closely, so the J call is doubtful. CDR1 is SGHTA, CDR2 FQGNSA, per germline. The CDR3 has 14 residues. CDR3 in amino acids: CASSLVEGPYEQYF. The CDR3 nucleotides are TGTGCCAGCAGCTTAGTGGAGGGCCCATACGAGCAGTACTTC.

Ten or more counts support this clonotype. The CDR3 does not end in the conserved phenylalanine or tryptophan, so this is likely a read error. The limits of the CDR3 on the DNA are not certain, so only TCRdb's listed CDR3 is given. The chain carries TRBV7-6 and TRBJ2-7; TRBD1, the table's D call, was not compared with the DNA. The CDR3 has 14 amino acids, counting both end residues. The germline V gene has CDR1 SGHVS and CDR2 FNYEAQ. This CDR3 is CASSRDNYGYTFGS.

This clonotype showed up many times. CDR3 sequence (DNA): TGTGCCAGCAGGGGGCGCTCGGCTGGTGAACGTGAGCAGTTCTTC. Protein sequence: CASRGRSAGEREQFF. The gene calls are TRBV28 and TRBJ2-1; tentative D call: TRBD1 (5 bases). The CDR3 sequence is 15 residues long. Between the trimmed V and J ends, which lost 6 bases and 9 bases, there was a span of 21 bases. Germline V gene sequence: CDR1 MDHEN, CDR2 SYDVKM.

The chain carries TRBV12-3 or TRBV12-4 and TRBJ2-1; perhaps TRBD2 as D (6 bases). The CDR3 spans 14 residues. V was trimmed by 7 bases and J by 7 bases, leaving 17 bases between them. The CDR3 spells CASIQEGGSNEQFF. The DNA for the CDR3 is TGTGCCAGCATCCAGGAGGGAGGATCGAATGAGCAGTTCTTC.

This chain connects TRBV7-3 to TRBJ2-1; D not certain. This CDR3 is built from 13 residues. Trimming took 8 bases from V and 0 from J, leaving 8 bases between them. Germline V gene lookup returns CDR1 SGHTA and CDR2 FQGTGA. CDR3 region: CASGEVSYNEQFF. The CDR3 DNA is TGTGCCAGCGGTGAGGTCTCCTACAATGAGCAGTTCTTC.

The J gene is TRBJ1-1, the V gene TRBV29-1; D call uncertain. The V and J ends lost 4 bases and 1 base respectively, with 4 bases between them. CDR3 size: 11 residues. Germline CDR1 SQVTM, CDR2 ANQGSEA. CDR3 protein: CSVGQNTEAFF. DNA of the CDR3: TGCAGCGTTGGCCAGAACACTGAAGCTTTCTTT.

There are many counts of this clonotype. The chain has TRBV7-9 and TRBJ2-1; possible D gene TRBD2, 6 bases. Germline V gives CDR1 SEHNR, CDR2 FQNEAQ (reference sequence). V was shortened by 5 bases and J by 0 bases, with 11 bases between the two germline ends. This CDR3 contains 15 residues. The CDR3: CASSPWEDSYNEQFF. As DNA, the CDR3 is TGTGCCAGCAGCCCTTGGGAGGACTCCTACAATGAGCAGTTCTTC.

This clonotype was seen only a few times. The chain joins TRBV7-2 to TRBJ2-1, with 7 bases lining up with TRBD2. The end of the DNA is better explained by TRBJ2-7, so the J call may be wrong. Germline V gene sequence: CDR1 SGHTA, CDR2 FQGNSA. The CDR3 length is 15 residues. The CDR3 DNA sequence: TGTGCCAGCAGCAGGTACGGGAGGTCTTACAATGAGCAGTACTTC. Its protein product is CASSRYGRSYNEQYF.

CDR3 nucleotide sequence: TGTGCCAGCAGTGAAGGACAGGGGGCGGGGAATGAGCAGTTCTTC. It is translated as CASSEGQGAGNEQFF. The chain recombines TRBV6-4 with TRBJ2-5; 11 nucleotides align to TRBD1. The end of the DNA fits TRBJ2-1 better, so the J call may be wrong. Germline V gene lookup returns CDR1 MRHNA and CDR2 SNTAGT. CDR3 length: 15 amino acids.

Regarding this clonotype: This CDR3 is missing its conserved last phenylalanine or tryptophan, likely due to a read error. Because the CDR3's place on the DNA is in doubt, the DNA is left out and the CDR3 is given as listed by TCRdb. The V gene is TRBV7-6, the J gene TRBJ2-6; TRBD1, the table's D call, was not compared with the DNA. In germline, CDR1 is SGHVS, CDR2 FNYEAQ. The CDR3 spans 18 residues, counting both ends. The CDR3 reads CASSPLADTGLVTQYFGA.

This chain joins TRBV7-3 and TRBJ2-5; 8 bases line up with TRBD1. This CDR3 has 12 amino acids. Germline CDR1 is SGHTA and CDR2 is FQGTGA. Unmatched junction bases numbered 7, after V lost 5 bases and J lost 11 bases. In DNA form, the CDR3 reads TGTGCCAGCAGCATAAACAGGGGGATGCAGTACTTC. As protein: CASSINRGMQYF.

This clonotype is labeled as medium-sized. The chain couples TRBV6-1 to TRBJ1-2; 7 bases map to TRBD1. Germline CDR1 MNHNS, CDR2 SASEGT. The CDR3 runs to 13 residues. V trimming: 5 bases; J trimming: 6 bases; junction bases outside the gene matches: 6. CDR3 protein: CASSPRQGDGYTF. CDR3 bases: TGTGCCAGCAGTCCCCGACAGGGTGATGGCTACACCTTC.

The J gene is TRBJ2-3, the V gene TRBV7-6; D may be TRBD1 (5 bases). The CDR3 consists of 14 residues. Germline CDR1 is SGHVS and CDR2 is FNYEAQ. Trimming stripped 5 bases from V and 0 bases from J, with 9 bases between. DNA of the CDR3: TGTGCCAGCAGCAATCGACAGAGCACAGATACGCAGTATTTT. Its translation: CASSNRQSTDTQYF.

Of note for this clonotype: The CDR3 does not close with the conserved phenylalanine or tryptophan, likely indicating a read error. The DNA is left out, because the CDR3 cannot be placed on it with certainty; the CDR3 is given as TCRdb lists it. The chain carries TRBV28 and TRBJ2-1; the table's D call, TRBD2, has no DNA check behind it. The CDR3 totals 14 residues, both ends included. Germline V gene data show CDR1 as MDHEN and CDR2 as SYDVKM. The CDR3 is CASSSRVYGYTFGS.

The gene calls are TRBV6-1 and TRBJ1-5; 7 bases are shared with TRBD1. The CDR3 runs 16 residues. CDR1 and CDR2 (germline): MNHNS, SASEGT. J was trimmed by 4 bases and V by 9 bases; bases with no gene match: 15. The DNA for the CDR3 is TGTGCCAGTACCCCACGGTCGACAGGGCCAAATCAGCCCCAGCATTTT. This codes for CASTPRSTGPNQPQHF.

This chain connects TRBV6-1 to TRBJ2-3; 7 bases match TRBD1. CDR3 length: 13 residues. Germline V CDR1 and CDR2: MNHNS, SASEGT. V trimming: 5 bases; J trimming: 7 bases; junction bases outside the gene matches: 6. The CDR3 coding sequence is TGTGCCAGCAGTACTCCGGGACAGAATACGCAGTATTTT. It encodes CASSTPGQNTQYF.

This chain connects TRBV7-2 to TRBJ2-3; TRBD2 matches 7 bases. The DNA end lines up better with TRBJ2-7; the J call may be wrong. The CDR3 contains 16 residues. Germline values: CDR1 SGHTA, CDR2 FQGNSA. CDR3 DNA: TGTGCCAGCAGCTTGGATACTAGTCGGGGGGACTACGAGCAGTACTTC. Its translation: CASSLDTSRGDYEQYF.

V usage is TRBV7-2 and J usage is TRBJ2-3; 7 bases line up with TRBD1. V was pared by 8 bases and J by 3 bases, with 5 bases of the junction left unmatched. Germline CDR1 is SGHTA and CDR2 is FQGNSA. The CDR3 is made up of 13 amino acids. The DNA for the CDR3 is TGTGCCAGCGTGACAGGGTTTACAGATACGCAGTATTTT. It specifies CASVTGFTDTQYF.

The chain uses TRBV6-2 or TRBV6-3 and TRBJ1-4; perhaps TRBD1 as D (5 bases). The CDR3 loop spans 17 amino acids. Germline V gives CDR1 MNHEY, CDR2 SVGEGT. Trimming removed 10 bases from V and 0 bases from J, with 21 bases in between. The CDR3 DNA follows: TGTGCCACAAAGACAGCGTCCATTGGGGCAACTAATGAAAAACTGTTTTTT. This translates into CATKTASIGATNEKLFF.

The chain couples TRBV2 to TRBJ2-1; D is ambiguous. Gene TRBJ2-5 matches the end of the DNA better, so the J call may be wrong. Germline V gives CDR1 SNHLY, CDR2 FYNNEI. The CDR3 is 15 residues long. CDR3 nucleotides: TGTGCCAGCAGTGTAGATTCGACTGGCCAAGAGACCCAGTACTTC. Protein sequence: CASSVDSTGQETQYF.

Worth noting for this clonotype: One end of the junction is discordant with germline, which a read error may explain. The chain carries TRBV7-3 and TRBJ2-7; TRBD2 agrees at 9 bases. This CDR3 is 16 amino acids long. Germline V lookup: CDR1 SGHTA, CDR2 FQGTGA. CDR3 sequence reads: CASSPLAGGITGELYF. In nucleotides, the CDR3 is TGTGCCAGCAGCCCCCTGGCGGGAGGGATAACCGGGGAGCTGTACTTC.

V is TRBV5-6 and J is TRBJ2-1, with 7 bases aligning to TRBD1. Trimming took 4 bases from V and 4 from J; bases not matched to a gene: 8. This CDR3 has 15 residues. CDR1 SGHDT and CDR2 YYEEEE come from the germline V gene. The CDR3 DNA reads as TGTGCCAGCAGCCACCGGGACAGTTCTTACAATGAGCAGTTCTTC. This translates into CASSHRDSSYNEQFF.

The chain couples TRBV7-2 to TRBJ2-6; 9 bases align to TRBD1. The DNA matches TRBJ2-7 better at its end, which makes the J call doubtful. Germline V gene sequence: CDR1 SGHTA, CDR2 FQGNSA. The CDR3 has 13 amino acids. CDR3 region: CASSIQGAGEQYF. The CDR3 DNA sequence: TGTGCCAGCAGTATACAGGGGGCGGGGGAGCAGTACTTC.

The rearrangement uses TRBV6-6 and TRBJ2-1; 9 bases align to TRBD1. Losses at the gene ends were 0 bases for V and 13 bases for J; bases not matched to a gene: 4. In germline, CDR1 is MNHNY, CDR2 SVGAGI (reference sequence). The CDR3 is 13 residues long. The CDR3 reads CASSYSGQGLQFF. CDR3 coding DNA: TGTGCCAGCAGTTACTCCGGACAGGGGCTTCAGTTCTTC.

This chain links TRBV6-6 with TRBJ2-2; D may be TRBD1 (6 bases). This CDR3 is 16 amino acids long. Germline V gene lookup returns CDR1 MNHNY and CDR2 SVGAGI (reference sequence). V lost 0 bases and J lost 3, with 11 bases in between. The CDR3 DNA reads as TGTGCCAGCAGTTACTCATCCGAGGGGGACACCGGGGAGCTGTTTTTT. Protein: CASSYSSEGDTGELFF.

There are many counts of this clonotype. The chain recombines TRBV25-1 with TRBJ2-7; D call uncertain. CDR1 is MGHDK, CDR2 SYGVNS, per germline. The CDR3 totals 12 residues. The V end was cut by 4 bases, the J end by 5 bases, with 9 bases between. The CDR3 DNA follows: TGTGCCAGCAGTGTCGCAGTCGACGAGCAGTACTTC. Amino acid sequence: CASSVAVDEQYF.

V gene TRBV12-3 or TRBV12-4 combines with J gene TRBJ1-4; 8 bases map to TRBD1. Trimming at V came to 6 bases and at J to 5 bases, leaving 8 bases not matched to a gene. The CDR3 covers 15 residues. The CDR3 loop reads CASSSTGALNEKLFF. DNA for the CDR3: TGTGCCAGCAGCTCGACAGGGGCCTTAAATGAAAAACTGTTTTTT.